This T cell receptor (beta chain) was documented in a study of shared clonotypes between healthy human individuals. The overall study: The cohort comprised a couple of women and a few men. Their ages spanned 18 to 49 years.

Genomic DNA came from around 100 million PBMCs in unsorted samples. The CDR3 consists of 12 residues. Looked up from germline, CDR1 is SGHTA and CDR2 is FQGNSA. The V gene lost 5 bases and the J gene lost 5 bases, with 8 bases spanning the gap. Ten immunoSEQ deep assay plates were used by the authors to sequence unsorted PBMC DNA. Sequenced by immunoSEQ multiplex PCR; TCRdb stores in-frame clones only, minus some. The sample has roughly 450,000 clones; approximately 85% are singletons. The gene calls are TRBV7-2 and TRBJ2-3; D unresolved. Sequenced material: PBMCs. The clonotype was recovered from a woman aged 40 to 50 in good health. Some clones in this sample may be carry-over from other donors' samples. The CDR3 DNA reads as TGTGCCAGCAGCCGTTTTGAAGATACGCAGTATTTT. It yields the protein CASSRFEDTQYF.